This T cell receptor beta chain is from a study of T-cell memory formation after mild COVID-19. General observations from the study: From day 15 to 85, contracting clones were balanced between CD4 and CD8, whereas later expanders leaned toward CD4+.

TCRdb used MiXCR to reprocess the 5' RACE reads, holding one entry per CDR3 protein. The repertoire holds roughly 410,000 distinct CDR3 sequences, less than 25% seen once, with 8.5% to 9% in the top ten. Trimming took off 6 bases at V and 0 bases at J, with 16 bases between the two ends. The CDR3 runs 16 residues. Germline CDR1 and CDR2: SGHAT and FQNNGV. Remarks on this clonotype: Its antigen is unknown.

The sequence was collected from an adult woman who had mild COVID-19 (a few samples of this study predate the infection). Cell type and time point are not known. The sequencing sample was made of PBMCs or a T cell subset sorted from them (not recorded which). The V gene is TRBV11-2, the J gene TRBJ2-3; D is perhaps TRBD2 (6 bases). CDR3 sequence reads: CASSPGGASSTDTQYF. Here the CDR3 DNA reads TGTGCCAGCAGTCCCGGCGGGGCGTCTAGCACAGATACGCAGTATTTT.